This is a list of T cell receptor beta chains from one sample in a study of T cell responses to AZD1222 COVID-19 vaccine. Clones were read by immunoSEQ multiplex PCR, and TCRdb kept only the in-frame ones, dropping some. The table includes under 170,000 clones, 75% to 95% detected once. The sequencing here drew on peripheral blood, taken 28 days after the second AZD1222 dose. The source of these receptors is an adult who received the AZD1222 COVID-19 vaccine. Both conserved end residues are part of each CDR3. D genes are given only for firm matches. Not all rows give a size; the values are once, few, many and, for expanded clones, a class.

v_call: TRBV6-1
d_call: TRBD2
j_call: TRBJ2-1
clone_size: .
cdr3_aa: CASSENLAGGPRVDEQFF
cdr3_nt: TGTGCCAGCAGTGAAAATCTTGCGGGAGGGCCCCGGGTCGATGAGCAGTTCTTC

v_call: TRBV3-1/TRBV3-2
d_call: .
j_call: TRBJ2-7
clone_size: once
cdr3_aa: CASSQEGQAWQYF
cdr3_nt: TGTGCCAGCAGCCAAGAGGGCCAGGCTTGGCAGTACTTC

v_call: TRBV5-4
d_call: TRBD2
j_call: TRBJ2-1
clone_size: .
cdr3_aa: CASSLKTSGGLYNEQFF
cdr3_nt: TGTGCCAGCAGCTTGAAGACTAGCGGGGGCCTTTACAATGAGCAGTTCTTC

v_call: TRBV18
d_call: TRBD1
j_call: TRBJ2-7
clone_size: few
cdr3_aa: CASSPRTGYYEQYF
cdr3_nt: TGTGCCAGCTCACCGCGGACAGGTTACTACGAGCAGTACTTC

v_call: TRBV5-1
d_call: .
j_call: TRBJ2-1
clone_size: .
cdr3_aa: CASSLARGSWAYNEQFF
cdr3_nt: TGCGCCAGCAGCTTGGCCAGGGGCAGTTGGGCCTACAATGAGCAGTTCTTC

v_call: TRBV19
d_call: .
j_call: TRBJ1-1
clone_size: .
cdr3_aa: CAVEETGRTEAFF
cdr3_nt: TGTGCCGTAGAGGAGACCGGGCGCACTGAAGCTTTCTTT

v_call: TRBV10-1
d_call: .
j_call: TRBJ1-2
clone_size: .
cdr3_aa: CASSPGTNYGYTF
cdr3_nt: TGCGCCAGCAGCCCCGGGACGAACTATGGCTACACCTTC

v_call: TRBV27
d_call: .
j_call: TRBJ1-1
clone_size: .
cdr3_aa: CASSYGRNTEAFF
cdr3_nt: TGTGCCAGCAGTTACGGACGGAACACTGAAGCTTTCTTT

v_call: TRBV13
d_call: .
j_call: TRBJ1-2
clone_size: .
cdr3_aa: CASSLGQVLDYGYTF
cdr3_nt: TGTGCCAGCAGCTTGGGGCAGGTGTTGGACTATGGCTACACCTTC

v_call: TRBV6-2/TRBV6-3
d_call: TRBD1
j_call: TRBJ1-2
clone_size: .
cdr3_aa: CASSSDRGKFYGYTF
cdr3_nt: TGTGCCAGCAGTTCGGACAGGGGGAAATTCTATGGCTACACCTTC

v_call: TRBV30
d_call: .
j_call: TRBJ1-4
clone_size: .
cdr3_aa: CAWGFGHEKLFF
cdr3_nt: TGTGCCTGGGGATTTGGGCACGAAAAACTGTTTTTT

v_call: TRBV30
d_call: TRBD1
j_call: TRBJ2-7
clone_size: .
cdr3_aa: CAWSVGTGPVYEQYF
cdr3_nt: TGTGCCTGGAGTGTGGGGACAGGGCCCGTCTACGAGCAGTACTTC

v_call: TRBV2
d_call: .
j_call: TRBJ2-3
clone_size: .
cdr3_aa: CAGLSGNGADTQYF
cdr3_nt: TGTGCCGGACTGAGCGGCAATGGGGCAGATACGCAGTATTTT

v_call: TRBV18
d_call: TRBD1
j_call: TRBJ1-1
clone_size: .
cdr3_aa: CASSIQTGGATEAFF
cdr3_nt: TGTGCCAGCTCAATTCAGACAGGGGGCGCCACTGAAGCTTTCTTT